This is a list of T cell receptor beta chains from one sample in a study of early T cells in non-severe SARS-CoV-2 infection. MiXCR was run by TCRdb on the 5' RACE reads, yielding one entry per CDR3 protein. The sample yields around 81,000 distinct CDR3 sequences, around 15% seen once. The sequencing sample was made of whole blood. The receptors originated from an adult who was a healthcare worker with PCR-confirmed SARS-CoV-2 infection or an uninfected control (not recorded which). CDR3s include the opening cysteine and the closing phenylalanine or tryptophan. The D gene is left open where the match is weak. Clone size is given for some rows only: seen once, a few or many times, or a class if the clone is expanded.

>TRBV20-1|TRBJ1-4|-|many
CSARGSNGGKLFF
TGCAGTGCTAGAGGGTCCAACGGAGGGAAACTGTTTTTT
>TRBV7-6|TRBJ2-7|-|few
CASSTFRDTAYEQYF
TGTGCCAGCAGCACTTTCCGGGACACCGCCTACGAGCAGTACTTC
>TRBV6-1|TRBJ2-2|TRBD2|-
CASSELTSGVNTGELFF
TGTGCCAGCAGTGAACTCACTAGCGGGGTGAACACCGGGGAGCTGTTTTTT
>TRBV7-3|TRBJ2-3|-|few
CASSLTLMGGGTDTQYF
TGTGCCAGCAGCTTAACGTTAATGGGGGGAGGCACAGATACGCAGTATTTT
>TRBV28|TRBJ1-1|TRBD1|few
CASRENQGETEAFF
TGTGCCAGCAGGGAGAATCAGGGGGAAACTGAAGCTTTCTTT
>TRBV18|TRBJ1-1|-|few
CASSRQGSEAFF
TGTGCCAGCTCACGGCAGGGTTCTGAAGCTTTCTTT
>TRBV29-1|TRBJ2-4|-|-
CSVRLAKNIQYF
TGCAGCGTACGCCTAGCCAAAAACATTCAGTACTTC
>TRBV5-6|TRBJ1-5|-|few
CASSLGSLYSNQPQHF
TGTGCCAGCAGCTTGGGGAGTTTGTATAGCAATCAGCCCCAGCATTTT
>TRBV29-1|TRBJ1-2|TRBD1|-
CSVALTGGRYGYTF
TGCAGCGTTGCCCTAACAGGGGGCCGGTATGGCTACACCTTC
>TRBV7-3|TRBJ2-2|-|many
CASSPSGTGELFF
TGTGCCAGCAGCCCGAGCGGGACCGGGGAGCTGTTTTTT
>TRBV29-1|TRBJ2-7|-|-
CSVEGFDYEQYF
TGCAGCGTTGAGGGGTTTGACTACGAGCAGTACTTC
>TRBV10-3|TRBJ1-1|-|few
CAISPAGVTEAFF
TGTGCCATCAGTCCAGCGGGGGTCACTGAAGCTTTCTTT
>TRBV5-5|TRBJ1-1|-|many
CASSLVGQTSNTEAFF
TGTGCCAGCAGCCTCGTCGGGCAGACATCGAACACTGAAGCTTTCTTT
>TRBV28|TRBJ2-5|TRBD2|few
CASSGSGKKETQYF
TGTGCCAGCAGTGGTAGCGGGAAGAAAGAGACCCAGTACTTC
>TRBV29-1|TRBJ1-4|-|few
CSVRDGPNEKLFF
TGCAGCGTTAGGGACGGACCTAATGAAAAACTGTTTTTT
>TRBV7-2|TRBJ1-2|-|once
CASSLDQGESNYGYTF
TGTGCCAGCAGCTTAGATCAAGGGGAATCTAACTATGGCTACACCTTC
>TRBV2|TRBJ2-7|-|few
CASQEVYEQYF
TGTGCCAGTCAAGAAGTGTACGAGCAGTACTTC
>TRBV6-5|TRBJ2-2|TRBD1|-
CASSLKQGTNTGELFF
TGTGCCAGCAGCTTAAAACAGGGGACGAACACCGGGGAGCTGTTTTTT
>TRBV29-1|TRBJ2-2|-|few
CSVGYAGGQGTGELFF
TGCAGCGTTGGGTATGCCGGGGGGCAGGGCACCGGGGAGCTGTTTTTT
>TRBV21-1|TRBJ1-3|-|few
CASSNPPNGTGTNGNTIYF
TGTGCCAGCAGCAATCCGCCGAATGGGACCGGGACAAACGGAAACACCATATATTTT
>TRBV29-1|TRBJ1-2|-|-
CSVRTLSFNYGYTF
TGCAGCGTACGGACCCTCTCATTCAACTATGGCTACACCTTC
>TRBV4-2|TRBJ2-1|-|few
CASSPSRPRVNYNEQFF
TGTGCCAGCAGCCCCAGTCGCCCCAGGGTCAATTACAATGAGCAGTTCTTC
>TRBV10-3|TRBJ1-2|TRBD1|-
CAISRTGGRTNGYTF
TGTGCCATCAGTCGGACAGGGGGACGGACGAATGGCTACACCTTC
>TRBV20-1|TRBJ1-2|-|few
CSARPGSPRGYTF
TGCAGTGCTAGGCCAGGATCTCCCCGTGGCTACACCTTC
>TRBV7-3|TRBJ1-1|-|few
CASSEDLGSEAFF
TGTGCCAGCAGCGAAGACCTAGGGTCTGAAGCTTTCTTT
>TRBV29-1|TRBJ2-3|TRBD2|-
CSVATSGGWSDTQYF
TGCAGCGTTGCCACTAGCGGGGGGTGGTCAGATACGCAGTATTTT
>TRBV5-4|TRBJ1-4|-|-
CASSLRGNEKLFF
TGTGCCAGCAGCTTGCGGGGGAATGAAAAACTGTTTTTT
>TRBV20-1|TRBJ2-3|TRBD2|-
CSASVLAGDSDTQYF
TGCAGTGCTAGTGTTCTAGCGGGGGACTCAGATACGCAGTATTTT
>TRBV6-2/TRBV6-3|TRBJ1-1|-|-
CASSRPGARITDEAFF
TGTGCCAGCAGCAGGCCCGGGGCGAGAATCACGGATGAAGCTTTCTTT
>TRBV7-3|TRBJ2-2|-|many
CASSPTGGLTGELFF
TGTGCCAGCAGCCCCACCGGGGGGCTCACCGGGGAGCTGTTTTTT
>TRBV29-1|TRBJ2-3|-|few
CSVVKATDTQYF
TGCAGCGTTGTCAAGGCCACAGATACGCAGTATTTT
>TRBV29-1|TRBJ1-2|-|-
CSVSGSAGKSPGYTF
TGCAGCGTTTCAGGTTCGGCCGGTAAATCCCCAGGCTACACCTTC
>TRBV7-2|TRBJ2-3|-|-
CASSSPSLTDTQYF
TGTGCCAGCAGCTCTCCAAGTCTCACAGATACGCAGTATTTT
>TRBV20-1|TRBJ2-1|-|many
CSARVKARYNEQFF
TGCAGTGCTAGAGTTAAGGCCCGCTACAATGAGCAGTTCTTC
>TRBV6-2/TRBV6-3|TRBJ2-3|TRBD1|-
CASSYYGTGIKDTQYF
TGTGCCAGCAGTTATTACGGGACAGGGATAAAAGATACGCAGTATTTT
>TRBV5-1|TRBJ2-7|-|-
CASSLFQGQPYEQYF
TGCGCCAGCAGCTTGTTCCAGGGGCAACCCTACGAGCAGTACTTC
>TRBV28|TRBJ2-1|TRBD2|few
CATREGGFSSYNEQFF
TGTGCCACTCGGGAGGGCGGGTTCAGCTCCTACAATGAGCAGTTCTTC
>TRBV24-1|TRBJ2-1|TRBD2|few
CAIPAGGQFF
TGTGCCATCCCAGCGGGGGGGCAGTTCTTC
>TRBV23-1|TRBJ1-3|-|-
CARLVLLEGHSGNTIYF
TGCGCCAGGCTGGTATTGCTGGAGGGTCACTCTGGAAACACCATATATTTT